This T cell receptor beta chain was found in a study of response to subunit inactivated influenza vaccine. General study findings and limits: The authors suggested that few new T cells are recruited per seasonal influenza vaccination.

There are many counts of this clonotype. Its cognate antigen is unknown. TCRdb recomputed calls from the RT-PCR reads with MiXCR, one row per CDR3 protein. Of around 760,000 distinct CDR3 sequences listed, approximately 14% are singletons. The germline V gene encodes CDR1 SEHNR and CDR2 FQNEAQ (reference sequence). Deletions cut 8 bases from V and 8 bases from J, with 15 bases between. This CDR3 region has 12 residues. This sequence joins TRBV7-9 and TRBJ1-2; D gene ambiguous. This receptor was identified in a man between 50 and 59 years old who received an inactivated influenza vaccine. The material sequenced was PBMCs from blood, taken 14 to 15 days before vaccination. The CDR3 region has the DNA TGTGCCAGCTCCCGGGGATCTGGAGGCTACACCTTC. Amino acids: CASSRGSGGYTF.